Included here is one TCR beta chain sequence, with context. Its antigen is not known. The record originates from a study of CD8 T cells in Susac syndrome. An amount of RNA that ranged from roughly 0.5 to 1 ug was reverse transcribed with random hexamers. Coverage of TCR beta CDR3 amplification by immunoSEQ multiplex PCR extended to 54 Vbeta and 13 Jbeta. TCRdb used MiXCR to reprocess the immunoSEQ multiplex PCR reads, holding one entry per CDR3 protein. The sample holds some 250,000 distinct CDR3 sequences, about 95% seen once. Study observations and caveats: CD4+ repertoires of Susac syndrome patients lacked detectable clonal expansion.

The V end was cut by 0 bases, the J end by 2 bases, with 8 bases between. CDR1 is MNHEY and CDR2 is SVGEGT in the germline V gene. This CDR3 region has 14 residues. Sequences were obtained from CD4+ T cells from PBMCs. The chain combines TRBV6-2 or TRBV6-3 with TRBJ2-7, with D maybe TRBD2 (6 bases). This TCR was sampled from a human donor with Susac syndrome. CDR3 sequence: CASSYSGGTYEQYF. For the CDR3, the DNA is TGTGCCAGCAGTTACTCGGGAGGAACCTACGAGCAGTACTTC.